These 18 T cell receptor beta chains originate from one sample sequenced in a study of beta chain features in type 1 diabetes. General study points: Moderate but significant shortening of TCRB CDR3s was recorded in all four CD4+ subsets from Type 1 diabetes patients.

These TCRs are of unknown antigen specificity. Sequencing targeted expressed TCRB transcripts, as all isolated RNA had been reverse transcribed. TCRdb keeps only in-frame clones here, not all; method: immunoSEQ multiplex PCR. The repertoire consists of about 740,000 clones, with about an eighth occurring once and the leading ten covering approximately 0.02%. Sequences were obtained from naive CD4+ T cells from blood. All receptors derive from a young man with type 1 diabetes.

This clone has just a few counts. The rearrangement links TRBV7-3 to TRBJ2-5; 8 bases line up with TRBD2. The germline V gene encodes CDR1 SGHTA and CDR2 FQGTGA. The CDR3 has 15 amino acids. Trimming took 5 bases from V and 4 from J; bases not matched to a gene: 9. The CDR3 coding sequence is TGTGCCAGCAGCCCCCATGCGGGGGGAGCAGAGACCCAGTACTTC. Its protein product is CASSPHAGGAETQYF.

This clone was seen a few times. The chain is built from TRBV29-1 and TRBJ1-2; D is perhaps TRBD1 (5 bases). Between the trimmed V and J ends, which lost 1 base and 5 bases, there was a span of 17 bases. This CDR3 is 15 amino acids long. Germline assignment: CDR1 SQVTM and CDR2 ANQGSEA. The CDR3 loop is CSVEGGTDTVYGYTF. The CDR3 DNA follows: TGCAGCGTTGAAGGAGGGACGGACACAGTTTATGGCTACACCTTC.

This clone has just a few counts. The chain uses TRBV5-1 and TRBJ1-2; 7 nucleotides match TRBD1. With 1 base clipped from V and 2 bases from J, the junction kept 8 bases outside the gene matches. The CDR3 is 16 amino acids. CDR1 is SGHRS and CDR2 is YFSETQ in the germline V gene. This chain's CDR3 is CASSLSSGQSNYGYTF. In DNA, the CDR3 is TGCGCCAGCAGCTTGAGCTCGGGACAGTCGAACTATGGCTACACCTTC. The full variable domain, completed using reference TRBV5-1 and TRBJ1-2, is KAGVTQTPRYLIKTRGQQVTLSCSPISGHRSVSWYQQTPGQGLQFLFEYFSETQRNKGNFPGRFSGRQFSNSRSEMNVSTLELGDSALYLCASSLSSGQSNYGYTFGSGTRLTVV.

This clone has a handful of counts. CDR3 in amino acids: CASAGTGMNTQYF. CDR3 nucleotides: TGTGCCAGCGCCGGGACAGGGATGAATACGCAGTATTTT. The genes are TRBV25-1 and TRBJ2-3, with 9 positions matching TRBD1. Germline assignment: CDR1 MGHDK and CDR2 SYGVNS. The V gene end was trimmed by 8 bases and the J gene end by 7 bases; junction bases not matched to a gene: 7. The CDR3 is 13 amino acids.

In its sample, this clone was seen a few times. The chain joins TRBV5-4 to TRBJ1-6; 7 bases match TRBD1. With 4 bases clipped from V and 6 bases from J, the junction kept 7 bases outside the gene matches. CDR1 SGHNT and CDR2 YYREEE come from the germline V gene (reference sequence). The CDR3 has 15 residues. CDR3 nucleotides: TGTGCCAGCAGCCAGGGGGGTGGAGGTAATTCACCCCTCCACTTT. This encodes CASSQGGGGNSPLHF.

J is TRBJ1-5 and V is TRBV19; tentatively, D is TRBD1 (6 bases). The germline CDR1 and CDR2 sequences are LNHDA and SQIVND (reference sequence). The CDR3 runs 15 residues. The ends were cut back, 6 bases at V and 4 bases at J, with 16 bases in the middle. CDR3 protein: CASRSGASTNQPQHF. The CDR3 bases are TGTGCCAGTAGGTCGGGGGCCAGTACGAATCAGCCCCAGCATTTT.

The rearrangement joins TRBV5-4 to TRBJ2-1, with 7 bases lining up with TRBD1. The CDR3 is 14 residues long. The V gene's germline CDR1 is SGHNT and CDR2 YYREEE (reference sequence). J lost 3 bases, V lost 4 bases, and 4 bases had no gene match. The CDR3 DNA follows: TGTGCCAGCAGCCGCCAGGGGGACTACAATGAGCAGTTCTTC. Its protein is CASSRQGDYNEQFF.

The CDR3 DNA reads TGTGCCAGCAGTTCCCCGGACAGCGGGACTGAAGCTTTCTTT. Protein product: CASSSPDSGTEAFF. The chain uses TRBV27 and TRBJ1-1, with D maybe TRBD1 (6 bases). With 4 bases removed from V and 5 bases from J, the gap between germline ends came to 14 bases. This CDR3 is built from 14 residues. Germline loops: CDR1 MNHEY, CDR2 SMNVEV (reference sequence).

The J gene is TRBJ1-2, the V gene TRBV5-4; TRBD1 is a possible D gene (5 bases). The CDR3 has 14 residues. V was cut by 4 bases and J by 2 bases, with 12 bases left in between. Per the germline V gene, CDR1 is SGHNT and CDR2 is YYREEE (reference sequence). Here the CDR3 DNA reads TGTGCCAGCAGCCCGGGGACGGGAAACTATGGCTACACCTTC. Its translation: CASSPGTGNYGYTF.

CDR3 nucleotide sequence: TGTGCCAGCTCACCAAAAGCAGGGACAGCCTTCGGGGAGCAGTACTTC. The encoded protein is CASSPKAGTAFGEQYF. The chain employs TRBV18 and TRBJ2-7; 7 bases line up with TRBD1. Per germline, CDR1 KGHSH and CDR2 LQKENI. The CDR3 extends over 16 amino acids. The junction had 14 bases not matched to a gene; V was cut back by 2 bases and J by 7 bases.

This clone was found a few times. The genes are TRBV30 and TRBJ1-2, with D uncertain. This CDR3 is 11 amino acids long. Germline-derived CDR1 and CDR2 are GTSNPN and SVGIG (reference sequence). V lost 4 bases and J 10 bases, leaving 13 bases between the germline ends. The CDR3 nucleotides are TGTGCCTGGAAGGGAGGCGGAGTCTACACCTTC. Amino acids: CAWKGGGVYTF.

The chain couples TRBV7-2 to TRBJ1-2; 7 bases match TRBD1. In germline, CDR1 is SGHTA, CDR2 FQGNSA. Losses at the gene ends were 2 bases for V and 6 bases for J; bases not matched to a gene: 6. CDR3 size: 14 residues. CDR3 coding DNA: TGTGCCAGCAGCTTAACCCGACAGGGCGATGGCTACACCTTC. Amino acid sequence: CASSLTRQGDGYTF.

This clone was found a few times. The chain carries TRBV5-4 and TRBJ1-6; D ambiguous. The CDR3 covers 14 residues. Deletions cut 3 bases from V and 9 bases from J, with 13 bases between. Germline V lookup: CDR1 SGHNT, CDR2 YYREEE (reference sequence). This CDR3 is CASSSITDGSPLHF. The DNA of the CDR3 is TGTGCCAGCAGCTCTATTACAGACGGTTCACCCCTCCACTTT.

The chain is built from TRBV29-1 and TRBJ1-2; tentatively, D is TRBD1 (5 bases). Trimming removed 2 bases from V and 3 bases from J, with 7 bases in between. The germline V gene has CDR1 SQVTM and CDR2 ANQGSEA. The length of the CDR3 is 12 residues. CDR3 nucleotide sequence: TGCAGCGTTGAACGGGGGGACTATGGCTACACCTTC. It encodes CSVERGDYGYTF.

This clone appeared a single time. The gene calls are TRBV11-2 and TRBJ2-3; D gene uncertain. This CDR3 contains 12 residues. With 10 bases removed from V and 6 bases from J, the gap between germline ends came to 14 bases. CDR1 and CDR2 from the germline V gene are SGHAT and FQNNGV. The CDR3 sequence is CATSSPADTQYF. The CDR3 coding sequence is TGTGCCACCAGTTCCCCGGCGGATACGCAGTATTTT.

The chain employs TRBV28 and TRBJ2-2, with D unresolved. Germline CDR1 is MDHEN and CDR2 is SYDVKM. Trimming took off 5 bases at V and 6 bases at J, with 10 bases between the two ends. The CDR3 is 13 amino acids. The CDR3 DNA follows: TGTGCCAGCAGTCCCCGCTATCCCGGGGAGCTGTTTTTT. It yields the protein CASSPRYPGELFF.

This chain connects TRBV30 to TRBJ1-1; 7 bases are a match to TRBD1. Looked up from germline, CDR1 is GTSNPN and CDR2 is SVGIG (reference sequence). V dropped 0 bases and J dropped 12; count of bases not matched to a gene: 7. The CDR3 is made up of 12 amino acids. The CDR3 loop is CAWSVPTGKSFF. DNA for the CDR3: TGTGCCTGGAGTGTACCGACAGGGAAATCTTTCTTT. The full variable domain, completed using reference TRBV30 and TRBJ1-1, is SQTIHQWPATLVQPVGSPLSLECTVEGTSNPNLYWYRQAAGRGLQLLFYSVGIGQISSEVPQNLSASRPQDRQFILSSKKLLLSDSGFYLCAWSVPTGKSFFGQGTRLTVV.

The chain is built from TRBV2 and TRBJ1-5, with D possibly TRBD1 on 5 matching bases. Between the trimmed V and J ends, which lost 2 bases and 5 bases, there was a span of 16 bases. There are 16 residues in the CDR3. Germline CDR1 is SNHLY and CDR2 is FYNNEI. In nucleotides, the CDR3 is TGTGCCAGCAGTGAAACGGGGCAGGGAGTGTATCAGCCCCAGCATTTT. It is translated as CASSETGQGVYQPQHF.